The 9 T cell receptor beta chains given below trace back to one sample, sequenced in a study of early stage breast cancer tumors. Repertoires were generated with immunoSEQ multiplex PCR, while TCRdb's copy carries only in-frame clones and drops some. The sample yields 3,500 or so clones, 60% to 65% seen once. The sequencing sample was made of breast tumor tissue. The receptors were gathered from a person aged 35-55 years with breast cancer.

For this clone: An end of the junction differs from the germline gene, which may be a read error. This sequence joins TRBV4-1 and TRBJ1-1; D gene unclear. The germline CDR1 and CDR2 sequences are MGHRA and YSYEKL. This CDR3 has 15 residues. CDR3 sequence reads: CASSRPWQDSLALNF. The DNA of the CDR3 is TGCGCCAGCAGCCGCCCATGGCAAGATAGTCTCGCACTGAACTTT.

The CDR3 DNA reads TGTGCCTGGAGTAGGGGAGTAAGTGCCTACAATGAGCAGTTCTTC. This gives the protein CAWSRGVSAYNEQFF. The V call is TRBV30, the J call TRBJ2-1; D may match TRBD1 or TRBD2 (5 bases each). The CDR3 runs 15 residues. The germline gives CDR1 GTSNPN, CDR2 SVGIG (reference sequence). V was cut by 2 bases and J by 2 bases, with 13 bases left in between.

In its sample, this clone was seen a few times. The chain joins TRBV6-5 to TRBJ2-7; D possibly matches TRBD1 or TRBD2 (5 bases each). V lost 7 bases, J lost 0 bases, and 7 bases lay in between. Germline V gives CDR1 MNHEY, CDR2 SVGAGI. The CDR3 loop spans 12 amino acids. The CDR3 sequence is CASTGTSYEQYF. The CDR3 nucleotides are TGTGCCAGCACTGGGACCTCCTACGAGCAGTACTTC.

The rearrangement uses TRBV5-4 and TRBJ2-7, with a weak D call TRBD1 (6 bases). Trimming shortened V by 4 bases and J by 4 bases, and 18 bases separated the two germline ends. Germline CDR1 is SGHNT and CDR2 is YYREEE (reference sequence). The CDR3 is made up of 15 amino acids. The CDR3 reads CASSRGQVRFYEQYF. In DNA, the CDR3 is TGTGCCAGCAGCCGGGGACAAGTGAGATTTTACGAGCAGTACTTC.

The gene calls are TRBV4-1 and TRBJ2-5; D is unclear. Germline V gene lookup returns CDR1 MGHRA and CDR2 YSYEKL. The CDR3 length is 14 residues. With 4 bases removed from V and 0 bases from J, the gap between germline ends came to 9 bases. CDR3 sequence reads: CASSPSNNQETQYF. As DNA, the CDR3 is TGCGCCAGCAGCCCTTCTAACAACCAAGAGACCCAGTACTTC.

The chain links TRBV6-6 to TRBJ2-7, with a weak D call TRBD2 (6 bases). Germline V lookup: CDR1 MNHNY, CDR2 SVGAGI (reference sequence). With 4 bases removed from V and 3 bases from J, the gap between germline ends came to 13 bases. CDR3 length: 14 residues. CDR3 loop: CASSSPGLNYEQYF. For the CDR3, the DNA is TGTGCCAGCAGTTCCCCGGGACTTAACTACGAGCAGTACTTC.

The V call is TRBV11-3, the J call TRBJ2-7, with 9 positions matching TRBD1. The CDR3 covers 14 residues. The germline gives CDR1 SGHNT, CDR2 YENEEA. V trimming: 4 bases; J trimming: 5 bases; junction bases outside the gene matches: 6. CDR3 in amino acids: CASSSGQGLNEQYF. The CDR3 nucleotides are TGTGCCAGCAGCTCCGGACAGGGGTTAAACGAGCAGTACTTC. The whole variable domain, remainder taken from reference TRBV11-3 and TRBJ2-7, is EAGVVQSPRYKIIEKKQPVAFWCNPISGHNTLYWYLQNLGQGPELLIRYENEEAVDDSQLPKDRFSAERLKGVDSTLKIQPAELGDSAVYLCASSSGQGLNEQYFGPGTRLTVT.

The sample holds a few counts of this clone. The CDR3 is CASSSQVRRDRYGYTF. The CDR3 nucleotides read TGTGCCAGCAGTTCCCAGGTTCGGAGGGACCGCTATGGCTACACCTTC. The rearrangement uses TRBV28 and TRBJ1-2; possible D gene TRBD1, 5 bases. Germline values: CDR1 MDHEN, CDR2 SYDVKM. This CDR3 has 16 amino acids. Trimming stripped 4 bases from V and 4 bases from J, with 19 bases between.

The chain employs TRBV28 and TRBJ1-2, with D tentatively TRBD1 (5 bases). Looked up from germline, CDR1 is MDHEN and CDR2 is SYDVKM. The CDR3 is 15 residues long. Trimming removed 6 bases at V and 4 bases at J, with 18 bases between. CDR3 DNA: TGTGCCAGCAGCACCGGGACGGATTATGCCTATGGCTACACCTTC. Protein sequence: CASSTGTDYAYGYTF.